These 17 T cell receptor beta chains were sequenced from one sample in a study of type 1 and type 2 diabetes patients. Amplification started from genomic DNA. The TCR beta CDR3 region was amplified using 30 forward and 13 reverse primers. TCRdb fed the multiplex PCR reads into MiXCR, producing one record per CDR3 protein. The data contain 250,000 to 300,000 distinct CDR3 sequences, approximately 45% of them seen just once; the ten biggest clones take up around 13%. Sequencing input: peripheral blood mononuclear cells (PBMCs). The receptors were gathered from a man aged 18 to 35 with type 2 diabetes.

The rearrangement links TRBV19 to TRBJ1-3; D is undetermined. The CDR3 loop spans 14 amino acids. Trimming took off 3 bases at V and 0 bases at J, with 6 bases between the two ends. The germline V gene encodes CDR1 LNHDA and CDR2 SQIVND (reference sequence). The CDR3 bases are TGTGCCAGTAGTATGGGAGGCTCTGGAAACACCATATATTTT. Translation: CASSMGGSGNTIYF. Full variable domain (missing parts from reference TRBV19 and TRBJ1-3): DGGITQSPKYLFRKEGQNVTLSCEQNLNHDAMYWYRQDPGQGLRLIYYSQIVNDFQKGDIAEGYSVSREKKESFPLTVTSAQKNPTAFYLCASSMGGSGNTIYFGEGSWLTVV.

V gene TRBV7-3 combines with J gene TRBJ2-3; possible D gene TRBD2, 6 bases. Per the germline V gene, CDR1 is SGHTA and CDR2 is FQGTGA. The CDR3 spans 13 residues. The germline V and J ends were trimmed by 5 bases and 6 bases, with 12 bases remaining between them. The CDR3 is CASSPGLLDTQYF. In DNA, the CDR3 is TGTGCCAGCAGCCCGGGACTTTTGGATACGCAGTATTTT.

The chain carries TRBV27 and TRBJ1-5; D ambiguous. The CDR3 runs 14 residues. Germline V lookup: CDR1 MNHEY, CDR2 SMNVEV (reference sequence). V shed 5 bases and J shed 5 bases, with 13 bases lying between them. CDR3 amino acids: CASSAGRRDQPQHF. CDR3 coding DNA: TGTGCCAGCAGTGCCGGACGGAGGGATCAGCCCCAGCATTTT.

V is TRBV5-1 and J is TRBJ1-2, with D perhaps matching TRBD1 (5 bases). Germline CDR1 and CDR2: SGHRS and YFSETQ. CDR3 length equals 15 residues. V shed 4 bases and J shed 0 bases, with 13 bases lying between them. CDR3 DNA sequence: TGCGCCAGCAGCCCCGACAGAACAGCTAACTATGGCTACACCTTC. Its protein product is CASSPDRTANYGYTF. Supplemented by reference TRBV5-1 and TRBJ1-2, the full variable domain reads KAGVTQTPRYLIKTRGQQVTLSCSPISGHRSVSWYQQTPGQGLQFLFEYFSETQRNKGNFPGRFSGRQFSNSRSEMNVSTLELGDSALYLCASSPDRTANYGYTFGSGTRLTVV.

CDR3 DNA sequence: TGCAGTGCTAAACAGGGTTCGGGCTTCTACGAGCAGTACTTC. The encoded protein is CSAKQGSGFYEQYF. This chain links TRBV20-1 with TRBJ2-7, with D perhaps matching TRBD1 (6 bases). Germline V gene data show CDR1 as DFQATT and CDR2 as SNEGSKA (reference sequence). CDR3 size: 14 residues. Trimming took 4 bases from V and 3 from J, leaving 16 bases between them.

The rearrangement uses TRBV6-5 and TRBJ1-4; unclear D gene. Germline V gene sequence: CDR1 MNHEY, CDR2 SVGAGI. This CDR3 comprises 13 residues. Deletions cut 8 bases from V and 8 bases from J, with 15 bases between. The CDR3 here is CASGLWEDEKLFF. The CDR3 coding sequence is TGTGCCAGCGGGCTCTGGGAGGACGAAAAACTGTTTTTT.

The chain recombines TRBV20-1 with TRBJ2-7, with 7 bases matching TRBD2. Germline trimming cut 6 bases from V and 2 bases from J; bases unmatched to any gene: 10. The CDR3 loop spans 14 amino acids. Germline CDR1 and CDR2: DFQATT and SNEGSKA (reference sequence). The DNA of the CDR3 is TGCAGTGCGGAACTAGCGCCCAGTACCTACGAGCAGTACTTC. Protein product: CSAELAPSTYEQYF.

The genes are TRBV18 and TRBJ2-7, with 11 bases fitting TRBD2. The CDR3 is 15 residues long. Trimming at V came to 3 bases and at J to 4 bases, leaving 5 bases not matched to a gene. From germline, CDR1 is KGHSH and CDR2 LQKENI. CDR3 sequence (DNA): TGTGCCAGCTCACCCTCTAGCGGGGGGATATACGAGCAGTACTTC. Residues: CASSPSSGGIYEQYF.

This clonotype was seen more than once but under ten times. This chain joins TRBV30 and TRBJ2-7; a weak D match, TRBD2 (6 bases). The CDR3 contains 13 residues. Germline V gene data show CDR1 as GTSNPN and CDR2 as SVGIG (reference sequence). V lost 2 bases and J lost 3, with 11 bases in between. In DNA, the CDR3 is TGTGCCTGGAGTTTAGGAGGGAACTACGAGCAGTACTTC. The encoded protein is CAWSLGGNYEQYF.

This clonotype was counted a few times. The V and J genes are TRBV20-1 and TRBJ1-1; D is possibly TRBD1 (6 bases). From germline, CDR1 is DFQATT and CDR2 SNEGSKA (reference sequence). The CDR3 spans 15 residues. V lost 2 bases and J lost 5, with 18 bases in between. CDR3 loop: CSARRGGGARTEAFF. As DNA, the CDR3 is TGCAGTGCTAGAAGAGGCGGGGGGGCTAGGACTGAAGCTTTCTTT.

The V and J genes are TRBV15 and TRBJ2-5; D unresolved. The V end was cut by 2 bases, the J end by 2 bases, with 6 bases between. The CDR3 runs 13 residues. CDR1 is LNHNV and CDR2 is YYDKDF in the germline V gene (reference sequence). The CDR3 is CATSRKEQETQYF. CDR3 nucleotide sequence: TGTGCCACCAGCAGAAAAGAACAAGAGACCCAGTACTTC. Complete variable domain (other parts from reference TRBV15 and TRBJ2-5): DAMVIQNPRYQVTQFGKPVTLSCSQTLNHNVMYWYQQKSSQAPKLLFHYYDKDFNNEADTPDNFQSRRPNTSFCFLDIRSPGLGDTAMYLCATSRKEQETQYFGPGTRLLVL.

J is TRBJ1-3 and V is TRBV4-3; no clear D. Deletions cut 4 bases from V and 0 bases from J, with 10 bases between. CDR1 and CDR2 (germline): LGHNA, YSLEER. The CDR3 covers 15 residues. The CDR3 reads CASSRTRTSGNTIYF. The DNA for the CDR3 is TGCGCCAGCAGCCGAACACGGACCTCTGGAAACACCATATATTTT.

The CDR3 spells CASSLTAGLDTEAFF. CDR3 bases: TGTGCCAGCAGCTTAACGGCAGGGTTGGACACTGAAGCTTTCTTT. The chain has TRBV7-6 and TRBJ1-1; perhaps TRBD1 as D (5 bases). Trimming took off 2 bases at V and 3 bases at J, with 13 bases between the two ends. From germline, CDR1 is SGHVS and CDR2 FNYEAQ. This CDR3 is built from 15 residues.

As regards this clonotype: The germline gene is not matched at one end of the junction; a read error may be the cause. CDR3 in DNA: TGTGCCAGCAGCGTAGGGAGGGAGGGACAGCCGAACGCTGAAGCTTTCTTT. Amino acid sequence: CASSVGREGQPNAEAFF. This chain connects TRBV25-1 to TRBJ1-1, with TRBD1 identical over 7 bases. The germline CDR1 and CDR2 sequences are MGHDK and SYGVNS. The CDR3 loop spans 17 amino acids.

This clonotype occurred a few times. The chain is built from TRBV19 and TRBJ2-5, with D possibly TRBD2 on 6 matching bases. The J call may be mistaken, given a closer DNA end match to TRBJ2-1. In germline, CDR1 is LNHDA, CDR2 SQIVND (reference sequence). The CDR3 runs 17 residues. Written as DNA, the CDR3 is TGTGCCAGTAGCTTAGGGTCTCAGGCGGGATCCATCAATGAGCAGTTCTTC. Its translation: CASSLGSQAGSINEQFF.

This clonotype occurred many times. CDR3 residues: CAISERQGAEAFF. In DNA, the CDR3 is TGTGCCATCAGTGAGCGACAGGGCGCTGAAGCTTTCTTT. The rearrangement links TRBV10-3 to TRBJ1-1; 7 bases are a match to TRBD1. CDR3 size: 13 residues. Trimming at V came to 2 bases and at J to 6 bases, leaving 3 bases not matched to a gene. From germline, CDR1 is ENHRY and CDR2 SYGVKD.

This clonotype was found a few times. The chain joins TRBV7-9 to TRBJ1-6, with a tentative D call TRBD1 (5 bases). Trimming took 1 base from V and 9 from J, leaving 13 bases between them. Germline CDR1 SEHNR, CDR2 FQNEAQ (reference sequence). The CDR3 totals 15 residues. The CDR3 nucleotides are TGTGCCAGCAGCTTAGGGGGCGGGTGGGGTTCACCCCTCCACTTT. Its protein is CASSLGGGWGSPLHF.